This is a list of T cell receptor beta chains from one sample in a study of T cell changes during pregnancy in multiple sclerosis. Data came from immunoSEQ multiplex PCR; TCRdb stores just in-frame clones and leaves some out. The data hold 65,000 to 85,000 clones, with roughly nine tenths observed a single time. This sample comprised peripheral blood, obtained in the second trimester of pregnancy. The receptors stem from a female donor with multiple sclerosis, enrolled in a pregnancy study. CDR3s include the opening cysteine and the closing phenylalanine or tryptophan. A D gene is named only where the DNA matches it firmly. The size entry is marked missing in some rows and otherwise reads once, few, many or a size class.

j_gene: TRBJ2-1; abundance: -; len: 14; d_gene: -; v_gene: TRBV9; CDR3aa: CASSVAPAYNEQFF; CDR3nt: TGTGCCAGCAGCGTAGCTCCAGCCTACAATGAGCAGTTCTTC
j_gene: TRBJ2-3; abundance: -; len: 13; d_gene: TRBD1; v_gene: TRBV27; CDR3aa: CAIGQGVTDTQYF; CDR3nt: TGTGCCATCGGACAGGGAGTCACAGATACGCAGTATTTT
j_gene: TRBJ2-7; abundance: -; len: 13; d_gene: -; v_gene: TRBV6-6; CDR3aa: CASSYSGLYEQYF; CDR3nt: TGTGCCAGCAGTTACTCGGGACTTTACGAGCAGTACTTC
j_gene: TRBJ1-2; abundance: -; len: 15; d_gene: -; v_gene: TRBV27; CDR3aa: CASSLDSTYLYGYTF; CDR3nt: TGTGCCAGCAGCTTGGACAGTACCTACTTATATGGCTACACCTTC
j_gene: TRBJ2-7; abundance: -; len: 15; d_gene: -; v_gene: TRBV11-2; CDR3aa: CASSLGQRYPYEQYF; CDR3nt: TGTGCCAGCAGCTTAGGACAGCGCTACCCCTACGAGCAGTACTTC
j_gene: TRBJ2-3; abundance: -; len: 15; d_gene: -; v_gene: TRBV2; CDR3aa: CASRGQGFYTDTQYF; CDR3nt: TGTGCCAGCAGAGGCCAGGGATTTTACACAGATACGCAGTATTTT
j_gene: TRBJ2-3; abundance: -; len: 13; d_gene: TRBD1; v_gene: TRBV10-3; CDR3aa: CAAAGQGTDTQYF; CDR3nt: TGTGCCGCCGCGGGACAGGGGACAGATACGCAGTATTTT
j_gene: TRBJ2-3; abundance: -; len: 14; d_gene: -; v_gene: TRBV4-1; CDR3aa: CASSQDRGTDTQYF; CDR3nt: TGCGCCAGCAGCCAAGATCGGGGCACAGATACGCAGTATTTT
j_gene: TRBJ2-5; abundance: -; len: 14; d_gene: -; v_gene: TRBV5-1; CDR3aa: CASSPAGRRETQYF; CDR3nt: TGCGCCAGCAGCCCTGCGGGTAGAAGGGAGACCCAGTACTTC
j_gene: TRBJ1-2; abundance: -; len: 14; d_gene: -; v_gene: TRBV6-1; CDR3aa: CASSGQVFNYGYTF; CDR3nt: TGTGCCAGCAGTGGACAGGTGTTTAACTATGGCTACACCTTC
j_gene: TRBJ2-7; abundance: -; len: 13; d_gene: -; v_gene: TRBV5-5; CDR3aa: CASHPQNYPEQYF; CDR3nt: TGTGCCAGCCACCCCCAGAATTATCCCGAGCAGTACTTC
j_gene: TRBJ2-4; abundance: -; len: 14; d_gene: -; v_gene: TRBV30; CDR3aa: CAWSVHEGANIQYF; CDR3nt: TGTGCCTGGAGTGTACATGAAGGGGCAAACATTCAGTACTTC
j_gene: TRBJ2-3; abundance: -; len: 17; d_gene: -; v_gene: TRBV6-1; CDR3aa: CASSEASSGWDTDTQYF; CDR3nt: TGTGCCAGCAGTGAAGCTTCGTCAGGGTGGGATACAGATACGCAGTATTTT
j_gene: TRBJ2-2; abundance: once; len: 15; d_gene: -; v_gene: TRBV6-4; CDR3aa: CASSPGGLHTGELFF; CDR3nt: TGTGCCAGCAGCCCCGGGGGTCTTCACACCGGGGAGCTGTTTTTT
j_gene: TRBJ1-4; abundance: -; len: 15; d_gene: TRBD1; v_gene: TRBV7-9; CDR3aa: CASSYGTGTNEKLFF; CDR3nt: TGTGCCAGCAGCTACGGGACAGGGACTAATGAAAAACTGTTTTTT
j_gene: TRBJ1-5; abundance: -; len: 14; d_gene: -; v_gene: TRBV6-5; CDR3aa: CASGRAGERQPQHF; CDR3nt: TGTGCCAGCGGAAGAGCAGGGGAGAGGCAGCCCCAGCATTTT
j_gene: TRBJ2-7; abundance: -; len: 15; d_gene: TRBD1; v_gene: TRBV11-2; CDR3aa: CASSQPGQASYEQYF; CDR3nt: TGTGCCAGCAGCCAACCGGGACAGGCCTCCTACGAGCAGTACTTC
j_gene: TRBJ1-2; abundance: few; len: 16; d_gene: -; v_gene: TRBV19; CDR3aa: CASSIGFGRINYGYTF; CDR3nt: TGTGCCAGTAGTATCGGGTTCGGAAGAATTAACTATGGCTACACCTTC
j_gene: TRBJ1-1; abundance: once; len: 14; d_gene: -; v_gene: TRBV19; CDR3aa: CASSIVSSGEGAFF; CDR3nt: TGTGCCAGTAGTATAGTCTCTTCAGGGGAAGGGGCTTTCTTT
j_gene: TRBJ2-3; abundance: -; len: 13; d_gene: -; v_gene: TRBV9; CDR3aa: CASSGTGTDTQYF; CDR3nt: TGTGCCAGCAGCGGGACAGGCACAGATACGCAGTATTTT
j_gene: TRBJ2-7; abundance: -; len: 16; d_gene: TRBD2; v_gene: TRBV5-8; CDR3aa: CASSGRTSGFSYEQYF; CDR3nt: TGTGCCAGCAGCGGAAGGACTAGCGGATTCTCCTACGAGCAGTACTTC
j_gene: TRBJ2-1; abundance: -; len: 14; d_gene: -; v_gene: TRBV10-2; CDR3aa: CASSQSGPYNEQFF; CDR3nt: TGCGCCAGCAGTCAAAGCGGGCCATACAATGAGCAGTTCTTC
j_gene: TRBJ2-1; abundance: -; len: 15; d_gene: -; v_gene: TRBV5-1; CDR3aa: CASSFLTGPYNEQFF; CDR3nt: TGCGCCAGCAGCTTCCTGACGGGTCCCTACAATGAGCAGTTCTTC
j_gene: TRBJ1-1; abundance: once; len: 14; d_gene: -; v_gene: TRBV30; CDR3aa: CAWSSGTQNTEAFF; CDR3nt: TGTGCCTGGAGCTCCGGGACACAGAACACTGAAGCTTTCTTT
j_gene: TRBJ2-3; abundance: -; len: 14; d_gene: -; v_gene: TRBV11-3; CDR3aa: CASSYLGEADTQYF; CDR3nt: TGTGCCAGCAGCTATTTAGGGGAAGCAGATACGCAGTATTTT
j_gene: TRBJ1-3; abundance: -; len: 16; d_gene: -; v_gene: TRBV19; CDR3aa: CASKAGAKYSGNTIYF; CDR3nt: TGTGCCAGTAAGGCGGGTGCAAAATACTCTGGAAACACCATATATTTT
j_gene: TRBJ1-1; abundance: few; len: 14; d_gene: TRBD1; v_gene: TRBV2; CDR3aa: CASSTQGTDTEAFF; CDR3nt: TGTGCCAGCAGTACACAGGGGACGGACACTGAAGCTTTCTTT
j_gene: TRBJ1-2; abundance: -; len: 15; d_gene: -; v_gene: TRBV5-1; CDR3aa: CASSLGGDVNYGYTF; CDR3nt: TGCGCCAGCAGCTTGGGGGGGGACGTGAACTATGGCTACACCTTC
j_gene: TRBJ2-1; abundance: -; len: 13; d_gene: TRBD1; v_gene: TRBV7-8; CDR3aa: CASSWDRYNEQFF; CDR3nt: TGTGCCAGCAGCTGGGACAGATACAATGAGCAGTTCTTC
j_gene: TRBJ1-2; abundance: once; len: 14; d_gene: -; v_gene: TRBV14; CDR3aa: CASSQGGQVLGYTF; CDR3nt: TGTGCCAGCAGCCAAGGGGGCCAGGTCTTGGGCTACACCTTC
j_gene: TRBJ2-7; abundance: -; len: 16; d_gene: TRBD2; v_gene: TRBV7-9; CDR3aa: CASSSPLAESSYEQYF; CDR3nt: TGTGCCAGCAGCTCCCCTCTAGCGGAGAGCTCCTACGAGCAGTACTTC
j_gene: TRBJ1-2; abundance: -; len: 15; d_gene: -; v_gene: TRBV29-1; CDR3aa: CSVEDQLGPKHGYTF; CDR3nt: TGCAGCGTTGAAGATCAACTAGGACCGAAGCATGGCTACACCTTC
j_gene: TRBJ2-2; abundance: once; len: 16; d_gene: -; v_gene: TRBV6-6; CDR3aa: CASSYSITGGTGELFF; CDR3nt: TGTGCCAGCAGTTACTCGATAACGGGTGGAACCGGGGAGCTGTTTTTT
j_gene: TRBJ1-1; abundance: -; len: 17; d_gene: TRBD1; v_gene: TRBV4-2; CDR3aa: CASSQKGDRGPRSLAFF; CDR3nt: TGTGCCAGCAGCCAAAAGGGGGACAGGGGCCCTCGGAGTCTTGCTTTCTTT
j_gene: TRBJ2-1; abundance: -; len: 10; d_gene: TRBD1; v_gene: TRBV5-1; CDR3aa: CASGDRDPFF; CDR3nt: TGCGCCAGCGGAGACAGGGACCCGTTCTTC
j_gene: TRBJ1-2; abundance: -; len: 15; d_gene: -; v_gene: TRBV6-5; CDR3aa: CASSYTTGNFYGYTF; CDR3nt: TGTGCCAGCAGTTACACTACAGGAAATTTTTATGGCTACACCTTC
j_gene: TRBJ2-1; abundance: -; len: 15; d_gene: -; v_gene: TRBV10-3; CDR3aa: CAIMASAGTYNEQFF; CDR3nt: TGTGCCATCATGGCCTCTGCGGGAACCTACAATGAGCAGTTCTTC
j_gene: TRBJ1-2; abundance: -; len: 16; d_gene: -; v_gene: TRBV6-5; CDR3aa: CASSYSAGQGFFGYTF; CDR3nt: TGTGCCAGCAGTTACTCGGCGGGGCAGGGATTTTTTGGCTACACCTTC
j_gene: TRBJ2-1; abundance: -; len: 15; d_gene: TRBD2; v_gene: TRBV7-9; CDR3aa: CASSFGGTSYNEQFF; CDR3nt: TGTGCCAGCAGCTTCGGGGGGACCTCCTACAATGAGCAGTTCTTC
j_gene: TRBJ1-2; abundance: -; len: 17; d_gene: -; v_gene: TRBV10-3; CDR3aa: CAISESHPTVLGYGYTF; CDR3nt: TGTGCCATCAGTGAATCCCATCCGACAGTACTGGGCTATGGCTACACCTTC
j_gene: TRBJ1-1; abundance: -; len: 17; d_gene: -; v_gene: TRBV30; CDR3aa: CAWSVHLVGRLNTEAFF; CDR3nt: TGTGCCTGGAGTGTTCACCTCGTGGGCCGGTTAAACACTGAAGCTTTCTTT
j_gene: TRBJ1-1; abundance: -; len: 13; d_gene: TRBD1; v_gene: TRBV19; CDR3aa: CASLGDSRTEAFF; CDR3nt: TGTGCCAGTCTCGGGGACAGTCGGACTGAAGCTTTCTTT
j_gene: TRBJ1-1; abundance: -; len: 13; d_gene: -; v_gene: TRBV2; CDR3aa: CASITTGTSGAFF; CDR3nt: TGTGCCAGTATAACGACAGGAACAAGTGGGGCTTTCTTT